This T cell receptor beta chain appears in the sequencing data of a study of blood T cell repertoires in COVID-19. Sequenced by immunoSEQ multiplex PCR; TCRdb stores in-frame clones only, minus some. The data contain approximately 99,000 clones, around 90% of them singletons. Seattle patient enrollment occurred during active infection, with longitudinal follow-up thereafter. The CDR3 totals 18 residues. Trimming took off 0 bases at V and 1 base at J, with 16 bases between the two ends. Germline V gene sequence: CDR1 SGHRS, CDR2 YFSETQ. This TCR was sampled from a man in his fifties or sixties with COVID-19, enrolled during active disease. The chain links TRBV5-1 to TRBJ2-2; the D gene is possibly TRBD1 (5 bases). The sample taken for sequencing was peripheral blood. This CDR3 reads CASSLGWNSGLNTGELFF. CDR3 coding DNA: TGCGCCAGCAGCTTGGGGTGGAACTCAGGGTTGAACACCGGGGAGCTGTTTTTT.